Following are 5 T cell receptor beta chains from one sample sequenced in a study of blood T cell repertoires in COVID-19. Clones were read by immunoSEQ multiplex PCR, and TCRdb kept only the in-frame ones, dropping some. Of some 200,000 clones in the sample, 88% are singletons; the top ten hold less than 2%. What was sequenced was peripheral blood. The receptor source for this set is a man aged 65-85 years with acute or convalescent COVID-19.

V usage is TRBV5-1 and J usage is TRBJ2-1, with 11 nucleotides matching TRBD2. V lost 5 bases, J lost 5 bases, and 15 bases stayed unmatched. The CDR3 has 18 amino acids. Germline V lookup: CDR1 SGHRS, CDR2 YFSETQ. The CDR3 DNA follows: TGCGCCAGCAGTTTTTCCCCCTTTAGCGGGAGGGCCGACAATGAGCAGTTCTTC. The encoded protein is CASSFSPFSGRADNEQFF.

The chain has TRBV3-1 (or the pseudogene TRBV3-2) and TRBJ2-1; 9 bases map to TRBD2. Trimming at V came to 6 bases and at J to 4 bases, leaving 13 bases not matched to a gene. This CDR3 comprises 17 residues. The germline V gene encodes CDR1 LGHDT and CDR2 YNNKEL (reference sequence). This CDR3 reads CASSRSPGLAGYNEQFF. The CDR3 DNA follows: TGTGCCAGCAGTCGATCACCGGGACTAGCTGGGTACAATGAGCAGTTCTTC.

This chain links TRBV19 with TRBJ1-1, with TRBD1 matching 7 bases. The V segment lost 5 bases and the J segment 1 base; nucleotides outside the gene matches: 4. Germline V lookup: CDR1 LNHDA, CDR2 SQIVND (reference sequence). The CDR3 is 14 residues long. CDR3 in DNA: TGTGCCAGTAGTGAAGGGGGCAGGAACACTGAAGCTTTCTTT. This codes for CASSEGGRNTEAFF.

The chain combines TRBV7-3 with TRBJ2-1, with a possible D match to TRBD2 (6 bases). V was cut by 2 bases and J by 9 bases, with 14 bases left in between. There are 14 residues in the CDR3. Germline CDR1 is SGHTA and CDR2 is FQGTGA. This chain's CDR3 is CASSLGLAGSEQFF. The CDR3 DNA reads TGTGCCAGCAGCTTAGGGCTGGCGGGATCTGAGCAGTTCTTC.

The rearrangement links TRBV6-1 to TRBJ1-2; 7 bases align to TRBD1. Per germline, CDR1 MNHNS and CDR2 SASEGT. This CDR3 contains 22 residues. Losses at the gene ends were 0 bases for V and 1 base for J; bases not matched to a gene: 23. CDR3 nucleotides: TGTGCCAGCAGTGAAGCGGTAGAAGGGTGGGCAGGGGGGTATCGTCTTAACTATGGCTACACCTTC. Translating gives CASSEAVEGWAGGYRLNYGYTF.